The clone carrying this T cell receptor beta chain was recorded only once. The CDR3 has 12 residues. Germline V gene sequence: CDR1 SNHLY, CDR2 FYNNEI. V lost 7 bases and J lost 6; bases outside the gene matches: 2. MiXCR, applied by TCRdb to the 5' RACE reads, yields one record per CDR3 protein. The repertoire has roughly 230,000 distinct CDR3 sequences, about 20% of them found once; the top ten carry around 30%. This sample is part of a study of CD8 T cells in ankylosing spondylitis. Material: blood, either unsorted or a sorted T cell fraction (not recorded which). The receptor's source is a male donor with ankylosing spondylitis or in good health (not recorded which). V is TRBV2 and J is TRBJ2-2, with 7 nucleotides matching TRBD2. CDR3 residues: CASNSGPGELFF. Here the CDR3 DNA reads TGTGCCAGCAATAGCGGGCCCGGGGAGCTGTTTTTT.